This T cell receptor beta chain was recovered during a study of T cell repertoires in cytomegalovirus infection. As for the study in general: Indicated by public TCR beta signatures were CMV infection and matching HLA type. Study results and limitations: CMV carriers having the relevant HLA were flagged by cumulative public TCR beta family frequency. HLA-C-restricted CMV-specific TCR beta clonotypes were dominant in the ex vivo response.

From the reads, TCRdb called clonotypes with MiXCR, one entry per CDR3 protein. The repertoire has approximately 220,000 distinct CDR3 sequences, 35% to 45% of them found once; the top ten carry approximately 59%. The CDR3 loop spans 18 amino acids. The V end was cut by 1 base, the J end by 0 bases, with 16 bases between. Germline loops: CDR1 SGHDN, CDR2 FVKESK. This clonotype turned up a few times. Its antigen is not identified. This TCR derives from a human donor in good health (CMV status not recorded). Some clones in this sample may be carry-over from other donors' samples. Source: CD8+ T cells from cultured PBMCs, taken from culture after CMV antigen stimulation. The V call is TRBV14, the J call TRBJ2-1; no clear D. The CDR3: CASSQAVPFLSSYNEQFF. DNA for the CDR3: TGTGCCAGCAGCCAAGCGGTCCCATTCTTAAGCTCCTACAATGAGCAGTTCTTC.